The 30 T cell receptor beta chains below were found in one sample sequenced in a study of cytomegalovirus exposure and HLA in healthy donors. The PCR made use of 60 Vbeta and 13 Jbeta primers. TCRdb's copy holds only in-frame clones and misses some; the assay was immunoSEQ multiplex PCR. The sample has around 90,000 clones, 60% to 65% seen once. Material: PBMCs. The receptors shown here come from a human donor in good health.

The chain carries TRBV7-2 and TRBJ1-2; TRBD1 aligns across 8 bases. This CDR3 is 13 amino acids long. The germline V gene encodes CDR1 SGHTA and CDR2 FQGNSA. V was pared by 5 bases and J by 8 bases, with 7 bases of the junction left unmatched. CDR3 nucleotide sequence: TGTGCCAGCAGCCTGGACAGGGTGAAGGGCTACACCTTC. It yields the protein CASSLDRVKGYTF.

The chain is built from TRBV7-2 and TRBJ2-1; no clear D gene. The germline CDR1 and CDR2 sequences are SGHTA and FQGNSA. V shed 4 bases and J shed 0 bases, with 10 bases lying between them. CDR3 size: 15 residues. The CDR3 protein is CASSSSWSSYNEQFF. CDR3 sequence (DNA): TGTGCCAGCAGCTCTAGTTGGAGCTCCTACAATGAGCAGTTCTTC.

This clone was seen only once. The chain links TRBV5-5 to TRBJ1-4; D perhaps matches TRBD1 (5 bases). The germline CDR1 and CDR2 sequences are SGHKS and YYEKEE (reference sequence). This CDR3 is 16 amino acids long. The V end lost 4 bases, the J end lost 0 bases, and 13 bases lay between the germline ends. DNA for the CDR3: TGTGCCAGCAGCCCCGGAGGGGTTTCAACTAATGAAAAACTGTTTTTT. Residues: CASSPGGVSTNEKLFF. The full variable domain, in which reference TRBV5-5 and TRBJ1-4 provide the parts outside the CDR3, is DAGVTQSPTHLIKTRGQQVTLRCSPISGHKSVSWYQQVLGQGPQFIFQYYEKEERGRGNFPDRFSARQFPNYSSELNVNALLLGDSALYLCASSPGGVSTNEKLFFGSGTQLSVL.

This chain uses TRBV4-3 with TRBJ1-6, with 9 bases fitting TRBD1. The CDR3 covers 16 residues. Per germline, CDR1 LGHNA and CDR2 YSLEER. The junction had 9 bases not matched to a gene; V was cut back by 6 bases and J by 6 bases. CDR3 coding DNA: TGCGCCAGCAGGGAGGGACAGGGACAGCGTAATTCACCCCTCCACTTT. Encoded protein: CASREGQGQRNSPLHF.

This sequence joins TRBV7-6 and TRBJ2-7; 11 nucleotides line up with TRBD1. The CDR3 totals 16 residues. V was clipped by 8 bases and J by 4 bases; unmatched bases: 13. Looked up from germline, CDR1 is SGHVS and CDR2 is FNYEAQ. The CDR3 DNA sequence: TGTGCCAGCCGTCCTAACCCCGGACAGGGGGCGTACGAGCAGTACTTC. The encoded protein is CASRPNPGQGAYEQYF.

V and J are TRBV2 and TRBJ1-6, with unresolved D. V lost 4 bases and J lost 7, with 11 bases in between. The CDR3 runs 14 residues. Germline V gene sequence: CDR1 SNHLY, CDR2 FYNNEI. The CDR3 loop reads CASSVISPNSPLHF. The CDR3 DNA sequence: TGTGCCAGCAGTGTTATTTCCCCCAATTCACCCCTCCACTTT.

The chain uses TRBV7-2 and TRBJ1-5; D may be TRBD1 (6 bases). CDR1 is SGHTA and CDR2 is FQGNSA in the germline V gene. The V end lost 4 bases, the J end lost 5 bases, and 9 bases lay between the germline ends. The CDR3 loop spans 13 amino acids. CDR3 nucleotide sequence: TGTGCCAGCAGCTCGCAGGGGTATCAGCCCCAGCATTTT. Its translation is CASSSQGYQPQHF.

This chain links TRBV5-6 with TRBJ2-2; D possibly corresponds to TRBD2 (6 bases). Germline V gene sequence: CDR1 SGHDT, CDR2 YYEEEE. The germline V and J ends were trimmed by 0 bases and 5 bases, with 14 bases remaining between them. The CDR3 length is 16 residues. The CDR3 DNA reads TGTGCCAGCAGCTTGGTGAGGACTACCATTACCGGGGAGCTGTTTTTT. This gives the protein CASSLVRTTITGELFF.

The V and J genes are TRBV25-1 and TRBJ1-1; D might be TRBD1 (5 bases). Trimming pared 1 base from V and 0 bases from J, leaving 9 bases between. The CDR3 is 15 residues long. Looked up from germline, CDR1 is MGHDK and CDR2 is SYGVNS. CDR3 protein: CASSEWEGMNTEAFF. The CDR3 DNA sequence: TGTGCCAGCAGTGAATGGGAGGGGATGAACACTGAAGCTTTCTTT.

The chain recombines TRBV10-3 with TRBJ2-1, with TRBD2 as a possible D gene (5 bases). This CDR3 has 13 amino acids. Trimming left V 2 bases short and J 6 bases short, with 8 bases between. The germline CDR1 and CDR2 sequences are ENHRY and SYGVKD. CDR3 sequence: CAISEASINEQFF. CDR3 in DNA: TGTGCCATCAGTGAGGCTAGCATCAATGAGCAGTTCTTC.

This clone was detected a few times. The CDR3 loop is CASSVNTGNYGYTF. The CDR3 bases are TGTGCCAGCAGCGTAAACACAGGCAACTATGGCTACACCTTC. This chain links TRBV9 with TRBJ1-2; D might be TRBD1 (5 bases). Trimming left V 1 base short and J 2 bases short, with 9 bases between. The CDR3 runs 14 residues. CDR1 is SGDLS and CDR2 is YYNGEE in the germline V gene.

CDR3 sequence reads: CASSLAIFSGNTIYF. The CDR3 DNA sequence: TGTGCCAGCAGCTTAGCCATTTTCTCTGGAAACACCATATATTTT. The chain combines TRBV11-2 with TRBJ1-3; D gene unclear. The CDR3 is 15 amino acids. CDR1 is SGHAT, CDR2 FQNNGV, per germline. V lost 1 base and J 0 bases, leaving 7 bases between the germline ends.

Remarks on this clone: This specimen includes other DNA sequences encoding the same CDR3. CDR3 nucleotides: TGTGCCAGCAGCTTAAGGGGCACTGAAGCTTTCTTT. Translation gives CASSLRGTEAFF. The rearrangement uses TRBV5-6 and TRBJ1-1, with D perhaps matching TRBD1 (5 bases). Deletions cut 2 bases from V and 4 bases from J, with 6 bases between. This CDR3 is 12 amino acids long. From germline, CDR1 is SGHDT and CDR2 YYEEEE.

J is TRBJ1-1 and V is TRBV7-2; unclear D gene. The CDR3 covers 11 residues. The V end was cut by 4 bases, the J end by 6 bases, with 6 bases between. Germline V gives CDR1 SGHTA, CDR2 FQGNSA. The CDR3 DNA is TGTGCCAGCAGCTCGTCCCCTGAAGCTTTCTTT. It codes for CASSSSPEAFF. The full variable domain, rest sourced from reference TRBV7-2 and TRBJ1-1, is GAGVSQSPSNKVTEKGKDVELRCDPISGHTALYWYRQSLGQGLEFLIYFQGNSAPDKSGLPSDRFSAERTGGSVSTLTIQRTQQEDSAVYLCASSSSPEAFFGQGTRLTVV.

The genes are TRBV7-2 and TRBJ2-3, with a weak D call TRBD1 (5 bases). Germline V gene lookup returns CDR1 SGHTA and CDR2 FQGNSA. Trimming took off 3 bases at V and 6 bases at J, with 13 bases between the two ends. The CDR3 has 14 residues. CDR3 in DNA: TGTGCCAGCAGCTTTCGGACATTGAGGGATACGCAGTATTTT. This encodes CASSFRTLRDTQYF.

This rearrangement joins TRBV29-1 to TRBJ1-4, with TRBD1 matching 8 bases. CDR3 length equals 12 residues. Germline CDR1 SQVTM, CDR2 ANQGSEA. V shed 7 bases, J shed 5 bases, and the junction held 3 bases outside the gene matches. CDR3 bases: TGCAGCGGGCGACAGGGGAATGAAAAACTGTTTTTT. Translation gives CSGRQGNEKLFF.

V usage is TRBV29-1 and J usage is TRBJ2-7, with 11 bases lining up with TRBD1. The length of the CDR3 is 15 residues. Losses at the gene ends were 1 base for V and 9 bases for J; bases not matched to a gene: 11. Germline CDR1 reads SQVTM; CDR2 reads ANQGSEA. The CDR3 loop reads CSVEARDRGGTGQYF. The CDR3 DNA follows: TGCAGCGTTGAAGCCCGGGACAGGGGGGGCACGGGGCAGTACTTC.

The chain links TRBV6-5 to TRBJ1-6; no clear D gene. The germline V gene has CDR1 MNHEY and CDR2 SVGAGI. The CDR3 extends over 16 amino acids. The ends were cut back, 2 bases at V and 5 bases at J, with 13 bases in the middle. The chain's CDR3 is CASSYDGKSDNSPLHF. The CDR3 bases are TGTGCCAGCAGTTACGACGGGAAGTCAGATAATTCACCCCTCCACTTT.

The table lists this clone with a few counts. This rearrangement joins TRBV7-3 to TRBJ1-2; D remains ambiguous. The CDR3 runs 14 residues. The germline gives CDR1 SGHTA, CDR2 FQGTGA. V was trimmed by 0 bases and J by 3 bases, leaving 8 bases between them. The CDR3 DNA reads as TGTGCCAGCAGCTTAACGTCCGGGGACTATGGCTACACCTTC. Residues: CASSLTSGDYGYTF.

The gene calls are TRBV7-8 and TRBJ2-5, with 10 bases lining up with TRBD2. Germline loops: CDR1 SGHVS, CDR2 FQNEAQ. Trimming took 4 bases from V and 2 from J; bases not matched to a gene: 10. The CDR3 sequence is 17 residues long. The CDR3 sequence is CASSSTRSSGGQETQYF. DNA of the CDR3: TGTGCCAGCAGCTCTACAAGATCTAGCGGGGGACAAGAGACCCAGTACTTC.

This clone was seen only once. V gene TRBV5-6 combines with J gene TRBJ1-2; D is uncertain. The germline V gene encodes CDR1 SGHDT and CDR2 YYEEEE. The ends were cut back, 0 bases at V and 1 base at J, with 4 bases in the middle. CDR3 length: 13 residues. CDR3 in amino acids: CASSLAINYGYTF. For the CDR3, the DNA is TGTGCCAGCAGCTTGGCCATTAACTATGGCTACACCTTC.

The chain carries TRBV7-2 and TRBJ2-2; D is undetermined. The V and J ends lost 2 bases and 3 bases respectively, with 7 bases between them. The CDR3 totals 14 residues. CDR1 SGHTA and CDR2 FQGNSA come from the germline V gene. The CDR3 nucleotides read TGTGCCAGCAGCTTAATCCGTTACACCGGGGAGCTGTTTTTT. Protein product: CASSLIRYTGELFF. The whole variable domain, filled in from reference TRBV7-2 and TRBJ2-2, reads GAGVSQSPSNKVTEKGKDVELRCDPISGHTALYWYRQSLGQGLEFLIYFQGNSAPDKSGLPSDRFSAERTGGSVSTLTIQRTQQEDSAVYLCASSLIRYTGELFFGEGSRLTVL.

The chain uses TRBV15 and TRBJ1-5; tentative D call: TRBD1 (5 bases). V shed 4 bases and J shed 2 bases, with 12 bases lying between them. Germline-derived CDR1 and CDR2 are LNHNV and YYDKDF (reference sequence). The CDR3 is 15 amino acids. CDR3 DNA: TGTGCCACCAGCATCCTTCAGGGTGGCAATCAGCCCCAGCATTTT. This encodes CATSILQGGNQPQHF.

The chain employs TRBV5-6 and TRBJ2-2; D is perhaps TRBD2 (7 bases). Germline CDR1 and CDR2: SGHDT and YYEEEE. CDR3 length equals 15 residues. The V and J ends lost 2 bases and 6 bases respectively, with 14 bases between them. Written as DNA, the CDR3 is TGTGCCAGCAGCTTATGGGGGGGGGCCCCCGGGGAGCTGTTTTTT. Translating it yields CASSLWGGAPGELFF.

There are a few counts of this clone. CDR3 protein: CASSPRTGIKIGTEAFF. The CDR3 DNA reads as TGTGCCAGCTCACCAAGAACAGGGATTAAGATAGGCACTGAAGCTTTCTTT. This sequence joins TRBV18 and TRBJ1-1, with D tentatively TRBD1 (6 bases). CDR1 is KGHSH, CDR2 LQKENI, per germline. V was shortened by 2 bases and J by 4 bases, with 20 bases between the two germline ends. The CDR3 covers 17 residues. Full variable domain (rest looked up from reference TRBV18 and TRBJ1-1): NAGVMQNPRHLVRRRGQEARLRCSPMKGHSHVYWYRQLPEEGLKFMVYLQKENIIDESGMPKERFSAEFPKEGPSILRIQQVVRGDSAAYFCASSPRTGIKIGTEAFFGQGTRLTVV.

This clone has a handful of counts. Within the sample, other DNA sequences also encode this same CDR3. The gene calls are TRBV9 and TRBJ2-1, with 7 bases identical to TRBD1. V lost 0 bases and J lost 2; bases outside the gene matches: 5. The V gene's germline CDR1 is SGDLS and CDR2 YYNGEE. The CDR3 runs to 16 residues. The CDR3 region is CASSVGSGGPYNEQFF. In DNA form, the CDR3 reads TGTGCCAGCAGCGTAGGTTCAGGGGGTCCCTACAATGAGCAGTTCTTC.

The gene calls are TRBV9 and TRBJ1-5; 8 bases line up with TRBD1. CDR1 and CDR2 from the germline V gene are SGDLS and YYNGEE. The length of the CDR3 is 14 residues. V shed 4 bases and J 2 bases; nucleotides not matched to a gene: 2. CDR3 protein: CASSPTGGNQPQHF. CDR3 sequence (DNA): TGTGCCAGCAGCCCGACAGGGGGCAATCAGCCCCAGCATTTT.

The chain is built from TRBV19 and TRBJ1-1, with D tentatively TRBD1 (5 bases). The V gene's germline CDR1 is LNHDA and CDR2 SQIVND (reference sequence). CDR3 size: 16 residues. The germline V and J ends were trimmed by 2 bases and 1 base, with 14 bases remaining between them. Here the CDR3 reads CASSIRGGDGNTEAFF. CDR3 DNA sequence: TGTGCCAGTAGTATACGGGGGGGGGACGGGAACACTGAAGCTTTCTTT. The entire variable domain, with the rest obtained from reference TRBV19 and TRBJ1-1, is as follows: DGGITQSPKYLFRKEGQNVTLSCEQNLNHDAMYWYRQDPGQGLRLIYYSQIVNDFQKGDIAEGYSVSREKKESFPLTVTSAQKNPTAFYLCASSIRGGDGNTEAFFGQGTRLTVV.

This clone was counted a few times. CDR3 nucleotides: TGTGCCAGCTCACCGCCCGGGGGGGCTCTAGCCAAAAACATTCAGTACTTC. This encodes CASSPPGGALAKNIQYF. The chain employs TRBV18 and TRBJ2-4; 8 positions match TRBD2. V shed 3 bases and J 0 bases; nucleotides not matched to a gene: 7. Germline lookup yields CDR1 KGHSH and CDR2 LQKENI. The CDR3 is 17 amino acids. The whole variable domain, filled in from reference TRBV18 and TRBJ2-4, reads NAGVMQNPRHLVRRRGQEARLRCSPMKGHSHVYWYRQLPEEGLKFMVYLQKENIIDESGMPKERFSAEFPKEGPSILRIQQVVRGDSAAYFCASSPPGGALAKNIQYFGAGTRLSVL.

The gene calls are TRBV7-3 and TRBJ2-1; TRBD2 matches 7 bases. After removal of 3 bases from V and 4 bases from J, the junction contained 6 bases not matched to a gene. Germline V lookup: CDR1 SGHTA, CDR2 FQGTGA. The length of the CDR3 is 15 residues. The CDR3, as DNA: TGTGCCAGCAGCTTTCTAGCGGACCAATACAATGAGCAGTTCTTC. Protein sequence: CASSFLADQYNEQFF.